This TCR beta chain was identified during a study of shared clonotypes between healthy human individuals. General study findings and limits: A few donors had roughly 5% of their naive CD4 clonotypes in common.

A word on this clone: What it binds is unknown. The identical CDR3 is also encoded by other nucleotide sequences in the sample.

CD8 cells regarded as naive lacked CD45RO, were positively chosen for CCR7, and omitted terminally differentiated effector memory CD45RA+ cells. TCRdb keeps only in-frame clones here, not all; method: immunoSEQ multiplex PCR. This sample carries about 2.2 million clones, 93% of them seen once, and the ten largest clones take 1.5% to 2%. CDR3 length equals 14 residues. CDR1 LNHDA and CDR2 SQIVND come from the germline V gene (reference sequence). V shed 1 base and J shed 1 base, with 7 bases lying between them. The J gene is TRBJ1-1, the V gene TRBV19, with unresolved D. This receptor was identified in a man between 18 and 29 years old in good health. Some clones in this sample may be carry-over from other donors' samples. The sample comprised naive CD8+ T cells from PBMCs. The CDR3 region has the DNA TGTGCCAGTAGTATAGGTGAGGGGAACACTGAAGCTTTCTTT. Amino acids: CASSIGEGNTEAFF.